Presented here are 14 T cell receptor beta chains from one specimen sequenced in a study of post-analysis software for immune sequencing data. Study conclusions and caveats: Roughly 5 TRBV segments occurring more often in patients than controls included TRBV5-6, TRBV5-1 and TRBV20-1.

Carried by the TCR beta cDNA libraries were unique molecular identifiers. TCRdb re-called the PCR reads through MiXCR, storing one row per CDR3 protein. This table has approximately 570,000 distinct CDR3 sequences, 44% appearing once. Antigen specificity for these receptors is unknown. The source material was blood. The receptors stem from a girl aged 5 to 17 with multiple sclerosis.

The chain links TRBV6-1 to TRBJ2-6, with TRBD1 identical over 12 bases. Germline V gene lookup returns CDR1 MNHNS and CDR2 SASEGT. This CDR3 has 20 amino acids. V was pared by 5 bases and J by 0 bases, with 11 bases of the junction left unmatched. The CDR3 spells CASSRGGQGARDSGANVLTF. CDR3 nucleotides: TGTGCCAGCAGTCGAGGGGGACAGGGGGCCAGGGACTCTGGGGCCAACGTCCTGACTTTC.

V and J are TRBV5-4 and TRBJ2-1; D possibly matches TRBD1 or TRBD2 (5 bases each). The CDR3 runs 16 residues. Trimming cost V 0 bases and J 0 bases, with 10 bases left between them. Germline V gene lookup returns CDR1 SGHNT and CDR2 YYREEE (reference sequence). CDR3 DNA sequence: TGTGCCAGCAGCTTGGGGGGGTTCGGCTCCTACAATGAGCAGTTCTTC. This encodes CASSLGGFGSYNEQFF.

This clonotype was observed a few times. The V gene is TRBV20-1, the J gene TRBJ2-3, with 9 bases lining up with TRBD2. CDR3 size: 14 residues. V lost 3 bases, J lost 4 bases, and 5 bases stayed unmatched. The germline V gene encodes CDR1 DFQATT and CDR2 SNEGSKA (reference sequence). The CDR3 DNA reads TGCAGTGCTAGGGGACTAGCAGTTGCAGATACGCAGTATTTT. Residues: CSARGLAVADTQYF.

The genes are TRBV20-1 and TRBJ1-6; the D is unclear. The CDR3 is 14 amino acids. V was trimmed by 0 bases and J by 5 bases, leaving 8 bases between them. Germline CDR1 is DFQATT and CDR2 is SNEGSKA (reference sequence). The CDR3 nucleotides are TGCAGTGCTAGAGAGGGGAAGAATAATTCACCCCTCCACTTT. Translated: CSAREGKNNSPLHF.

V usage is TRBV7-2 and J usage is TRBJ2-7; no firm D call. CDR1 and CDR2 (germline): SGHTA, FQGNSA. The CDR3 is 13 residues long. V was pared by 0 bases and J by 10 bases, with 13 bases between. CDR3 nucleotide sequence: TGTGCCAGCAGCTTAGCGGAAGGCTCCCTTCAGTACTTC. It is translated as CASSLAEGSLQYF. Full variable domain (outside the CDR3, taken from reference TRBV7-2 and TRBJ2-7): GAGVSQSPSNKVTEKGKDVELRCDPISGHTALYWYRQSLGQGLEFLIYFQGNSAPDKSGLPSDRFSAERTGGSVSTLTIQRTQQEDSAVYLCASSLAEGSLQYFGPGTRLTVT.

This chain links TRBV6-2 or TRBV6-3 with TRBJ1-2; D may be TRBD1 (5 bases). CDR1 MNHEY and CDR2 SVGEGT come from the germline V gene. Trimming cost V 4 bases and J 3 bases, with 15 bases left between them. The length of the CDR3 is 15 residues. CDR3 in DNA: TGTGCCAGCAGTTTCCAAAGGACACACTACTATGGCTACACCTTC. Translation gives CASSFQRTHYYGYTF.

This clonotype was detected a few times. V is TRBV10-2 and J is TRBJ2-5, with TRBD2 identical over 10 bases. The CDR3 covers 19 residues. Germline assignment: CDR1 WSHSY and CDR2 SAAADI. Trimming removed 3 bases from V and 3 bases from J; junction bases left unmatched: 16. CDR3 nucleotides: TGCGCCAGCAGTGAATTTTATCTAGCGGGAGCTGGCAGAGAAGAGACCCAGTACTTC. It specifies CASSEFYLAGAGREETQYF.

The rearrangement uses TRBV20-1 and TRBJ1-2; possible D gene TRBD1, 5 bases. CDR3 length: 13 amino acids. The germline V gene has CDR1 DFQATT and CDR2 SNEGSKA (reference sequence). The germline V and J ends were trimmed by 3 bases and 0 bases, with 8 bases remaining between them. The CDR3 bases are TGCAGTGCTAGTACAGGTTCTAACTATGGCTACACCTTC. Translating gives CSASTGSNYGYTF.

This clonotype was detected once. V usage is TRBV12-3 or TRBV12-4 and J usage is TRBJ2-5; tentative D call: TRBD2 (5 bases). The CDR3 is made up of 12 amino acids. With 3 bases removed from V and 9 bases from J, the gap between germline ends came to 11 bases. Written as DNA, the CDR3 is TGTGCCAGCAGTTTTCTTCCGGACTCCCAGTACTTC. This codes for CASSFLPDSQYF.

The chain joins TRBV6-5 to TRBJ1-1; D call uncertain. The CDR3 loop spans 14 amino acids. Germline assignment: CDR1 MNHEY and CDR2 SVGAGI. Trimming shortened V by 7 bases and J by 0 bases, and 12 bases separated the two germline ends. The chain's CDR3 is CASNPNMMNTEAFF. Written as DNA, the CDR3 is TGTGCCAGCAACCCCAATATGATGAACACTGAAGCTTTCTTT.

There are a few counts of this clonotype. This chain joins TRBV7-2 and TRBJ2-1; 7 bases are a match to TRBD2. This CDR3 is 17 amino acids long. Germline V gene data show CDR1 as SGHTA and CDR2 as FQGNSA. V lost 5 bases and J lost 0; bases outside the gene matches: 10. CDR3 region: CASSRPWGGSSYNEQFF. In nucleotides, the CDR3 is TGTGCCAGCAGCCGCCCCTGGGGGGGGAGCTCCTACAATGAGCAGTTCTTC. The complete variable domain, with remaining parts taken from reference TRBV7-2 and TRBJ2-1, reads GAGVSQSPSNKVTEKGKDVELRCDPISGHTALYWYRQSLGQGLEFLIYFQGNSAPDKSGLPSDRFSAERTGGSVSTLTIQRTQQEDSAVYLCASSRPWGGSSYNEQFFGPGTRLTVL.

CDR3 protein: CASSYPGNEQYF. DNA of the CDR3: TGTGCCAGCAGTTACCCAGGGAACGAGCAGTACTTC. This chain connects TRBV6-2 or TRBV6-3 to TRBJ2-7; D is possibly TRBD1 (5 bases). V was pared by 2 bases and J by 5 bases, with 7 bases between. Per the germline V gene, CDR1 is MNHEY and CDR2 is SVGEGT. This CDR3 region has 12 residues.

The chain carries TRBV29-1 and TRBJ2-1; the match to TRBD2 covers 8 bases. CDR1 and CDR2 (germline): SQVTM, ANQGSEA. CDR3 length: 13 amino acids. Trimming at V came to 7 bases and at J to 5 bases, leaving 7 bases not matched to a gene. CDR3 nucleotide sequence: TGCAGCGCTTCGGGACTAGGGAACAATGAGCAGTTCTTC. This gives the protein CSASGLGNNEQFF.

A few counts support this clonotype. The chain couples TRBV5-1 to TRBJ2-3; D gene unclear. Germline-derived CDR1 and CDR2 are SGHRS and YFSETQ. This CDR3 comprises 15 residues. Trimming took 0 bases from V and 2 from J, leaving 10 bases between them. The CDR3 spells CASSLVRGPTDTQYF. The CDR3 DNA reads as TGCGCCAGCAGCTTGGTCCGCGGCCCCACAGATACGCAGTATTTT.